This T cell receptor (beta chain) was sequenced during a study of regulatory T cells in long-lasting Graves disease. Findings of the study overall: Public clonotype sharing was higher in persistent than newly diagnosed patients.

Germline lookup yields CDR1 MGHDK and CDR2 SYGVNS. Trimming took 3 bases from V and 4 from J, leaving 21 bases between them. The CDR3 totals 17 residues. In regard to this clonotype: As yet, its antigen is unknown.

iRepertoire HTBI primers and Arm-PCR of CDR3 regions built TCR beta libraries. MiXCR, applied by TCRdb to the multiplex PCR reads, yields one record per CDR3 protein. The repertoire holds 500,000 to 700,000 distinct CDR3 sequences, with approximately 29% as singletons. Stated time point: persistent/refractory GD, antithyroid drugs over 5 years with positive TRAb. The authors made the TCR library using RNA they extracted from PBMCs. Collection of peripheral blood (roughly 9 milliliters) was done using EDTA tubes. The source of this sequence is a female donor with Graves disease. This chain uses TRBV25-1 with TRBJ1-2; the D is unclear. This specimen consisted of peripheral blood mononuclear cells (PBMCs), obtained when the disease was refractory, from a patient treated with antithyroid drugs. This CDR3 reads CASSESPAGGKLYGYTF. The CDR3 DNA follows: TGTGCCAGCAGTGAGAGTCCGGCAGGCGGGAAACTCTATGGCTACACCTTC.